A selection of T cell receptor beta chains follows, all from one sample in a study of cytomegalovirus exposure and HLA in healthy donors. Here immunoSEQ multiplex PCR was the method, and the copy in TCRdb shows in-frame clones only, minus some. Of about 110,000 clones in the sample, around 69% were seen once. The sequencing sample was made of PBMCs. These receptors came from a man younger than 35 in good health and CMV-seronegative. The CDR3 runs from the conserved cysteine through the conserved F or W. D genes are given only for firm matches. Clone sizes are given selectively: once, few, many, or a class where the clone is expanded.

d_call	v_call	clone_size	j_call	cdr3_aa	cdr3_nt
TRBD1	TRBV11-2	.	TRBJ2-1	CASSLPRTGRNEQFF	TGTGCCAGCAGCTTACCGCGGACAGGGAGGAATGAGCAGTTCTTC
.	TRBV7-2	.	TRBJ1-4	CASSLDGTGDEKLFF	TGTGCCAGCAGCTTAGACGGGACGGGAGATGAAAAACTGTTTTTT
TRBD1	TRBV15	.	TRBJ1-5	CATSRVLGTGSLYSNQPQHF	TGTGCCACCAGCAGAGTACTCGGGACAGGGTCCCTTTATAGCAATCAGCCCCAGCATTTT
.	TRBV5-1	.	TRBJ2-1	CASSPLYTGREQFF	TGCGCCAGCAGCCCCCTATACACAGGGCGCGAGCAGTTCTTC
.	TRBV19	.	TRBJ2-1	CASSMEWKNTEQFF	TGTGCCAGTAGTATGGAGTGGAAGAATACTGAGCAGTTCTTC
TRBD2	TRBV4-3	.	TRBJ2-3	CASSQDRGGDTQYF	TGCGCCAGCAGCCAAGATCGGGGGGGAGATACGCAGTATTTT
TRBD1	TRBV5-6	.	TRBJ2-7	CASSFRDSYEQYF	TGTGCCAGCAGCTTCCGGGACAGTTACGAGCAGTACTTC
TRBD2	TRBV7-9	many	TRBJ2-2	CASSPGGAGGELFF	TGTGCCAGCAGCCCCGGGGGGGCAGGCGGGGAGCTGTTTTTT
.	TRBV29-1	.	TRBJ2-5	CSVQAYQETQYF	TGCAGCGTTCAGGCGTACCAAGAGACCCAGTACTTC
TRBD1	TRBV30	.	TRBJ2-2	CAWSAIAGTGTNTGELFF	TGTGCCTGGAGCGCGATCGCCGGGACAGGGACGAACACCGGGGAGCTGTTTTTT
TRBD1	TRBV4-1	.	TRBJ1-1	CASSKWSGGAEAFF	TGCGCCAGCAGCAAGTGGTCAGGGGGCGCGGAGGCTTTCTTT
.	TRBV5-1	.	TRBJ2-7	CASSLDPAYEQYF	TGCGCCAGCAGCTTGGATCCCGCCTACGAGCAGTACTTC
.	TRBV6-5	.	TRBJ2-1	CASRTGSRTYNEQFF	TGTGCCAGCAGAACCGGGAGTCGGACCTACAATGAGCAGTTCTTC
.	TRBV6-6	.	TRBJ2-5	CASSRETQYF	TGTGCCAGCAGTCGGGAGACCCAGTACTTC
TRBD2	TRBV4-2	.	TRBJ2-7	CASSPGGAGYEQYF	TGTGCCAGCAGCCCGGGGGGGGCGGGCTACGAGCAGTACTTC
.	TRBV29-1	.	TRBJ2-7	CSVEDGQAYEQYF	TGCAGCGTTGAAGACGGCCAGGCCTACGAGCAGTACTTC
TRBD2	TRBV7-2	once	TRBJ2-1	CASSSLAGGQFF	TGTGCCAGCAGCTCTTTAGCGGGGGGGCAGTTCTTC
TRBD1	TRBV4-2	.	TRBJ1-4	CASSQNPRTGRGEKLFF	TGTGCCAGCAGCCAAAACCCCCGGACAGGGAGGGGGGAAAAACTGTTTTTT
TRBD2	TRBV7-2	.	TRBJ2-7	CASRLRGGDYYEQYF	TGTGCCAGCAGACTACGCGGGGGGGACTATTACGAGCAGTACTTC
.	TRBV2	few	TRBJ2-1	CASSATRHGNNEQFF	TGTGCCAGCAGCGCTACTAGGCACGGCAACAATGAGCAGTTCTTC
.	TRBV19	.	TRBJ2-1	CASSSGSVLSTYNEQFF	TGTGCCAGTAGTTCAGGTAGTGTCCTATCAACCTACAATGAGCAGTTCTTC
.	TRBV5-8	.	TRBJ2-2	CASRSRVVALNTGELFF	TGTGCCAGCAGATCGCGTGTGGTAGCCCTAAACACCGGGGAGCTGTTTTTT
TRBD2	TRBV7-9	.	TRBJ2-3	CASSLVTTSGGTDTQYF	TGTGCCAGCAGCTTAGTCACGACTAGCGGGGGGACAGATACGCAGTATTTT
.	TRBV15	.	TRBJ2-6	CATSTRLPGANVLTF	TGTGCCACCAGCACCAGGCTCCCTGGGGCCAACGTCCTGACTTTC
.	TRBV7-7	.	TRBJ2-7	CVSSLALSGEQYF	TGTGTCAGCAGCTTAGCCCTTTCAGGGGAGCAGTACTTC
.	TRBV6-5	.	TRBJ2-2	CASSYSSGNTGELFF	TGTGCCAGCAGTTACTCGAGCGGGAACACCGGGGAGCTGTTTTTT
TRBD1	TRBV6-5	.	TRBJ1-2	CASSYHTTGQYGYTF	TGTGCCAGCAGTTACCATACGACAGGGCAATATGGCTACACCTTC
.	TRBV12-5	.	TRBJ1-2	CASGEGGSQIHGYTF	TGTGCTAGTGGGGAAGGGGGATCTCAAATCCATGGCTACACCTTC
.	TRBV9	.	TRBJ1-6	CASSVGGGLRSPLHF	TGTGCCAGCAGCGTAGGGGGGGGATTGCGTTCACCCCTCCACTTT
TRBD1	TRBV11-2	.	TRBJ1-1	CASSLAGGSEAFF	TGTGCCAGCAGCTTAGCAGGGGGGAGTGAAGCTTTCTTT
.	TRBV15	.	TRBJ1-5	CATSSGGSGNQPQHF	TGTGCCACCAGCAGCGGGGGATCGGGCAATCAGCCCCAGCATTTT
TRBD1	TRBV6-5	.	TRBJ1-1	CASSGQGVLSAFF	TGTGCCAGCAGTGGACAGGGGGTATTGTCAGCTTTCTTT
TRBD2	TRBV19	.	TRBJ2-3	CASSKLAGITDTQYF	TGTGCCAGTAGTAAACTAGCGGGGATCACAGATACGCAGTATTTT
TRBD1	TRBV7-8	.	TRBJ2-7	CASSPGTVEEQYF	TGTGCCAGCAGCCCAGGGACAGTAGAAGAGCAGTACTTC
TRBD2	TRBV7-3	.	TRBJ2-5	CASSPTGLAQETQYF	TGTGCCAGCAGCCCCACGGGACTAGCGCAGGAGACCCAGTACTTC
.	TRBV28	.	TRBJ1-3	CASTIHGAAGNTIYF	TGTGCCAGCACTATCCATGGGGCTGCTGGAAACACCATATATTTT
TRBD2	TRBV5-1	.	TRBJ2-3	CASSGLAGRGADTQYF	TGCGCCAGCAGTGGACTAGCGGGGAGAGGGGCAGATACGCAGTATTTT
TRBD1	TRBV27	.	TRBJ1-2	CASSLEGQGNYGYTF	TGTGCCAGCAGTTTAGAGGGACAGGGTAACTATGGCTACACCTTC
.	TRBV6-5	few	TRBJ2-5	CASSSNGETQYF	TGTGCCAGCAGTTCTAATGGAGAGACCCAGTACTTC
.	TRBV5-1	.	TRBJ2-2	CASSVSGQLTGELFF	TGCGCCAGCAGCGTCTCTGGACAACTCACCGGGGAGCTGTTTTTT
.	TRBV9	.	TRBJ1-2	CASSVGDSVLYGYTF	TGTGCCAGCAGCGTAGGAGACAGCGTCCTTTATGGCTACACCTTC
.	TRBV10-3	.	TRBJ1-5	CAISEPDQPQHF	TGTGCCATCAGTGAGCCGGATCAGCCCCAGCATTTT
TRBD2	TRBV11-3	.	TRBJ2-3	CASSPGLAAFTDTQYF	TGTGCCAGCAGCCCTGGACTAGCGGCTTTCACAGATACGCAGTATTTT
TRBD2	TRBV5-1	.	TRBJ2-5	CASSLWRGAPQETQYF	TGCGCCAGCAGCTTGTGGCGGGGGGCTCCCCAAGAGACCCAGTACTTC
.	TRBV6-6	.	TRBJ1-6	CASSYEVQGNSPLHF	TGTGCCAGCAGTTATGAGGTCCAGGGCAATTCACCCCTCCACTTT
.	TRBV4-2	.	TRBJ1-4	CASSAEVATNEKLFF	TGTGCCAGCAGCGCTGAGGTTGCAACTAATGAAAAACTGTTTTTT
TRBD1	TRBV19	.	TRBJ2-3	CASSQGAGGTDTQYF	TGTGCCAGTAGCCAGGGGGCTGGGGGCACAGATACGCAGTATTTT
.	TRBV5-4	many	TRBJ1-6	CASSLFQGSYNSPLHF	TGTGCCAGCAGCTTGTTTCAGGGCTCCTATAATTCACCCCTCCACTTT
.	TRBV4-2	.	TRBJ2-7	CASSPLFEDEQYF	TGTGCCAGCAGCCCTCTCTTCGAGGACGAGCAGTACTTC
.	TRBV15	.	TRBJ1-5	CATSRVTGFQPQHF	TGTGCCACCAGCAGGGTTACAGGGTTCCAGCCCCAGCATTTT
.	TRBV14	.	TRBJ1-1	CASSQDVGWGQEAFF	TGTGCCAGCAGCCAAGACGTAGGGTGGGGGCAAGAAGCTTTCTTT
TRBD2	TRBV7-9	.	TRBJ2-3	CASSPGGAADTQYF	TGTGCCAGCAGCCCCGGGGGGGCGGCAGATACGCAGTATTTT
.	TRBV6-6	few	TRBJ2-1	CASSFAEYNEQFF	TGTGCCAGCAGTTTCGCGGAGTACAATGAGCAGTTCTTC
TRBD1	TRBV7-8	.	TRBJ2-7	CASSTRDRVHEQYF	TGTGCTAGCAGCACTCGGGACAGGGTCCACGAGCAGTACTTC